This T cell receptor (beta chain) is from a study of shared clonotypes between healthy human individuals. For the study at large: Donor composition was a couple of women and three men, aged 18 to 49.

The CDR3 has 13 residues. Trimming stripped 0 bases from V and 10 bases from J, with 10 bases between. Germline-derived CDR1 and CDR2 are LGHNA and YNFKEQ. General study findings and limits: For naive CD4 cells, around 5% of clonotypes were shared across a few donors.

For sorted subsets, about 190 ng DNA per replicate equaled approximately 30,000 T cell genomes. Clones were read by immunoSEQ multiplex PCR, and TCRdb kept only the in-frame ones, dropping some. There are a few million clones in the sample; around 92% occur only once, and approximately 0.4% lies in the top ten. Worth noting for this clone: Its antigen is not identified.

This clonotype was obtained from a man younger than 35 in good health. Some clones in this sample may be carry-over from other donors' samples. Sequenced: naive CD4+ T cells from PBMCs. Subset indicated: CD45RA+ positively selected. This chain connects TRBV4-2 to TRBJ2-1; D not certain. CDR3 protein: CASSQDLRREQFF. CDR3 DNA sequence: TGTGCCAGCAGCCAAGATCTACGGCGGGAGCAGTTCTTC.